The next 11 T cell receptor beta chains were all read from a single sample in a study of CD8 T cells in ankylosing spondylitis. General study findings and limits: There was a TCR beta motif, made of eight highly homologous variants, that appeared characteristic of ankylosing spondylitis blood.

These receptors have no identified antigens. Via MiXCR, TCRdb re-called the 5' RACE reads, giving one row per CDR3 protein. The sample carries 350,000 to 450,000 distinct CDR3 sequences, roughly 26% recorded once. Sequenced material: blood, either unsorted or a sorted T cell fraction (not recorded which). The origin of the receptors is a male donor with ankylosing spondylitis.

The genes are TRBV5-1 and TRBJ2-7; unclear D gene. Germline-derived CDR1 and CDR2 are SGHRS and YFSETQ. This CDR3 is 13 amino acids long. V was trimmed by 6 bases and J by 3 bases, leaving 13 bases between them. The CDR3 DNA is TGCGCCAGCAACCCGGGCAGATTCTACGAGCAGTACGTC. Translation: CASNPGRFYEQYV.

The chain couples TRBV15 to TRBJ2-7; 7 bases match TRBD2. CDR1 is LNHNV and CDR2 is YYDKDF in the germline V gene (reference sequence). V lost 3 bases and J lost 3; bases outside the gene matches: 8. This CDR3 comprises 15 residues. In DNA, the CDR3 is TGTGCCACCAGCAGGGGAGGGGAGTTAATCTACGAGCAGTACGTC. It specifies CATSRGGELIYEQYV.

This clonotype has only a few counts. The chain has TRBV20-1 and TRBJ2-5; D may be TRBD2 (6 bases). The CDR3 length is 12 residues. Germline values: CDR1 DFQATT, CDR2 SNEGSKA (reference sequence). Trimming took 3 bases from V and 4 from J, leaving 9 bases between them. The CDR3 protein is CSASGTSETQYF. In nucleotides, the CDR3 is TGCAGTGCTAGCGGGACTTCAGAGACCCAGTACTTC.

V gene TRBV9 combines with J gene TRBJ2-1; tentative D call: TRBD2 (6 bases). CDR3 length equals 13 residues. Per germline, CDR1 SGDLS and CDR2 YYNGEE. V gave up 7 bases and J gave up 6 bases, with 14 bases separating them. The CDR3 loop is CASRDGGTNEQFF. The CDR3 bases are TGTGCCAGCCGGGATGGCGGGACCAATGAGCAGTTCTTC.

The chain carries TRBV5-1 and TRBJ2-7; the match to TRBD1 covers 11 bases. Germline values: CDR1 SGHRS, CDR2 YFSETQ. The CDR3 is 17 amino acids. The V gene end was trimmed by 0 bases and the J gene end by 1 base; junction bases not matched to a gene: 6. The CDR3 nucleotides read TGCGCCAGCAGCTTGGGGACAGGGGGCCCCGGGTCCTACGAGCAGTACTTC. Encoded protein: CASSLGTGGPGSYEQYF.

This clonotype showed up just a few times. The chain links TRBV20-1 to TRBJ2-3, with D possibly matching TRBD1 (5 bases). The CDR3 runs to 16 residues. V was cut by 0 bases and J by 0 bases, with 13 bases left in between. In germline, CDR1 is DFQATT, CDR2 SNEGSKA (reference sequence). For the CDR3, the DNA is TGCAGTGCTAGAGATCGCGGCAGGGCAAGCACAGATACGCAGTATTTT. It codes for CSARDRGRASTDTQYF.

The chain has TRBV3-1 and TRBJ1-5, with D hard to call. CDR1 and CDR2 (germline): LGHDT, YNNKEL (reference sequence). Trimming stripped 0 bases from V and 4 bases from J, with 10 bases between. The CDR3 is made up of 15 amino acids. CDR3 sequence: CASSQDSAANQPQHF. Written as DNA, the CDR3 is TGTGCCAGCAGCCAAGACTCGGCAGCAAATCAGCCCCAGCATTTT.

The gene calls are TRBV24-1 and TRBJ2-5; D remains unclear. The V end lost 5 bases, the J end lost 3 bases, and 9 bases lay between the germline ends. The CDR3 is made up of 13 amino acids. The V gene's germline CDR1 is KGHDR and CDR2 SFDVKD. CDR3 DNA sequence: TGTGCCACCAGTGTTCGGACCAAAGAGACCCAGTACTTC. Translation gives CATSVRTKETQYF.

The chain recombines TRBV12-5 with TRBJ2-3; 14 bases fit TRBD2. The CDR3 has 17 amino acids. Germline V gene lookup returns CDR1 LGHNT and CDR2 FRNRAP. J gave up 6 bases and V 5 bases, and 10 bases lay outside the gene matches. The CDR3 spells CASGPGTSGSRRDTQYF. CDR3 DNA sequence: TGTGCTAGTGGTCCCGGGACTAGCGGGAGCCGGCGGGATACGCAGTATTTT. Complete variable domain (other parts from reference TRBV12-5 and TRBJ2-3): DARVTQTPRHKVTEMGQEVTMRCQPILGHNTVFWYRQTMMQGLELLAYFRNRAPLDDSGMPKDRFSAEMPDATLATLKIQPSEPRDSAVYFCASGPGTSGSRRDTQYFGPGTRLTVL.

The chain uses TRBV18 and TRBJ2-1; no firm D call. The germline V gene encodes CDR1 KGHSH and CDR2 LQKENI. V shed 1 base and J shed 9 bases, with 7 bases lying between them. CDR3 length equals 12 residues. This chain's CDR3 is CASSPRTSEQFF. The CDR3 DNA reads TGTGCCAGCTCACCACGGACCAGTGAGCAGTTCTTC.

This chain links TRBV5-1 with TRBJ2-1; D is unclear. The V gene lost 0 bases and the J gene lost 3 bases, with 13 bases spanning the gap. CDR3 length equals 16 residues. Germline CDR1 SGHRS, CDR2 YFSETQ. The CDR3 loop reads CASSLALYHLYNEQFF. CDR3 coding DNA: TGCGCCAGCAGCTTGGCCCTCTATCATCTCTACAATGAGCAGTTCTTC.